This T cell receptor beta chain was documented in a study of T cells expressing NK-cell markers. Study in general: Sorted CD3+CD56+NKG2C+, CD3+CD56+NKG2C- and CD3+CD56-NKG2C+ T cells supplied TCR beta repertoires.

Per germline, CDR1 LGHDT and CDR2 YNNKEL (reference sequence). The CDR3 loop spans 11 amino acids. Generation of TCR beta cDNA was performed by 5'RACE template switching incorporating UMIs. TCRdb reprocessed the 5' RACE reads, keeping one entry per CDR3 protein, no DNA. This table holds about 550,000 distinct CDR3 sequences. The sequencing sample was made of blood T cells: a sorted CD56 or NKG2C T cell subset, CD4+ or CD8+ T cells, or bulk PBMC T cells (not recorded which). V gene TRBV3-1 combines with J gene TRBJ1-1. This clonotype was obtained from a man between 18 and 35 years old in good health. CDR3 protein: CAISEGLLAFF.